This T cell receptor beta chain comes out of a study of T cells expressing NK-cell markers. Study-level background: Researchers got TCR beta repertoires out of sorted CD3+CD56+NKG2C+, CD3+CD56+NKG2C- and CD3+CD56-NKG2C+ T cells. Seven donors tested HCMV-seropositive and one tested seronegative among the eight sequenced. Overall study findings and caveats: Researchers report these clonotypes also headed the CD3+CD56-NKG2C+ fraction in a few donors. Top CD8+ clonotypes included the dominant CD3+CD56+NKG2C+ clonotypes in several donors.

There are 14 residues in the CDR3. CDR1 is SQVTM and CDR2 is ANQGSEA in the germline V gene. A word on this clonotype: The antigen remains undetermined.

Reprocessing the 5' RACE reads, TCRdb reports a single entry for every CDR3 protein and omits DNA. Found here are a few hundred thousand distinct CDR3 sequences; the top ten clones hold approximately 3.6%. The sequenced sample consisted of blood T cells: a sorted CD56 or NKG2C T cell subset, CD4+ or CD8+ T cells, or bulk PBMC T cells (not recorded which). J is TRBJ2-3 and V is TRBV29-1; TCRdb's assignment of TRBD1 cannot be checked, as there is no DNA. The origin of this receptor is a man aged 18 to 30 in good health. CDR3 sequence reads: CSVRGTRSTDTQYF.